These 14 T cell receptor beta chains came from one sample sequenced in a study of OX40 agonist ivuxolimab in advanced cancers. Clones were read by immunoSEQ multiplex PCR, and TCRdb kept only the in-frame ones, dropping some. The sample includes some 60,000 clones, roughly nine tenths of them seen just once. Sample: CD4+ or CD8+ T cells sorted from blood, taken in a trial of the OX40 agonist ivuxolimab. All receptors derive from an adult with an advanced solid tumor such as melanoma, head and neck, liver or kidney cancer.

The V gene is TRBV2, the J gene TRBJ2-5, with 8 bases identical to TRBD1. CDR1 and CDR2 from the germline V gene are SNHLY and FYNNEI. The V segment lost 6 bases and the J segment 6 bases; nucleotides outside the gene matches: 6. This CDR3 has 13 amino acids. The CDR3 DNA reads as TGTGCCAGCAGCAAGGACAGGGACCAGACCCAGTACTTC. Residues: CASSKDRDQTQYF.

This chain links TRBV7-7 with TRBJ2-3; 7 nucleotides agree with TRBD2. Germline V gene data show CDR1 as SSHAT and CDR2 as FNYEAQ (reference sequence). The V segment lost 6 bases and the J segment 0 bases; nucleotides outside the gene matches: 15. The CDR3 has 18 residues. CDR3 protein: CASSLGVAGVPSTDTQYF. In nucleotides, the CDR3 is TGTGCCAGCAGTTTGGGGGTAGCGGGTGTACCTAGCACAGATACGCAGTATTTT.

The V and J genes are TRBV6-6 and TRBJ2-5; D call uncertain. This CDR3 is built from 13 residues. CDR1 is MNHNY and CDR2 is SVGAGI in the germline V gene (reference sequence). V was shortened by 5 bases and J by 3 bases, with 10 bases between the two germline ends. CDR3 DNA: TGTGCCAGCAGTGGGCAGCAGAAAGAGACCCAGTACTTC. This codes for CASSGQQKETQYF.

This sequence joins TRBV5-4 and TRBJ2-3; the D is unclear. Per the germline V gene, CDR1 is SGHNT and CDR2 is YYREEE (reference sequence). V lost 2 bases, J lost 5 bases, and 6 bases lay in between. The CDR3 length is 12 residues. CDR3 protein: CASSLYLDTQYF. For the CDR3, the DNA is TGTGCCAGCAGCTTATATTTAGATACGCAGTATTTT.

The table lists this clone with a few counts. The chain is built from TRBV11-2 and TRBJ1-5; D is ambiguous. Trimming cost V 0 bases and J 5 bases, with 11 bases left between them. CDR1 SGHAT and CDR2 FQNNGV come from the germline V gene. The CDR3 sequence is 15 residues long. CDR3 DNA: TGTGCCAGCAGCTTAGAATCCGGGTTTCATCAGCCCCAGCATTTT. Translating it yields CASSLESGFHQPQHF.

The V call is TRBV19, the J call TRBJ1-5; no definite D call. CDR3 size: 13 residues. Between the trimmed V and J ends, which lost 7 bases and 2 bases, there was a span of 9 bases. The germline V gene has CDR1 LNHDA and CDR2 SQIVND (reference sequence). CDR3 residues: CASKGGGNQPQHF. The DNA of the CDR3 is TGTGCCAGTAAGGGTGGGGGCAATCAGCCCCAGCATTTT.

The chain joins TRBV7-2 to TRBJ1-6; TRBD1 agrees at 9 bases. After removal of 6 bases from V and 10 bases from J, the junction contained 7 bases not matched to a gene. The CDR3 is 14 amino acids. Looked up from germline, CDR1 is SGHTA and CDR2 is FQGNSA. The CDR3 region is CASSRTGVGSPLHF. The CDR3 DNA sequence: TGTGCCAGCAGTAGGACAGGGGTAGGGTCACCCCTCCACTTT.

The chain uses TRBV30 and TRBJ1-4; TRBD1 agrees at 8 bases. This CDR3 region has 14 residues. The V gene's germline CDR1 is GTSNPN and CDR2 SVGIG (reference sequence). The ends lost 2 bases at V and 5 bases at J; junction bases unmatched: 4. The CDR3 sequence: CAWSPGQANEKLFF. In DNA form, the CDR3 reads TGTGCCTGGAGTCCGGGACAGGCAAATGAAAAACTGTTTTTT.

This rearrangement joins TRBV11-2 to TRBJ2-1; D perhaps matches TRBD2 (6 bases). Germline CDR1 SGHAT, CDR2 FQNNGV. The CDR3 has 13 amino acids. Deletions cut 2 bases from V and 10 bases from J, with 12 bases between. The CDR3 spells CASSLILRGEQFF. The CDR3 region has the DNA TGTGCCAGCAGCTTAATTCTTCGGGGGGAGCAGTTCTTC.

This clone appeared a few times. The chain joins TRBV19 to TRBJ1-5, with D maybe TRBD1 (5 bases). CDR3 size: 12 residues. V gave up 5 bases and J gave up 6 bases, with 8 bases separating them. Germline CDR1 LNHDA, CDR2 SQIVND (reference sequence). The CDR3, as DNA: TGTGCCAGTAGTGGGGGGATTCAGCCCCAGCATTTT. It is translated as CASSGGIQPQHF.

The V gene is TRBV7-8, the J gene TRBJ2-4; D possibly corresponds to TRBD2 (6 bases). Germline assignment: CDR1 SGHVS and CDR2 FQNEAQ. The CDR3 is 15 residues long. The germline V and J ends were trimmed by 0 bases and 0 bases, with 6 bases remaining between them. The CDR3 nucleotides read TGTGCCAGCAGCTTAGCGGGACTAGCCAAAAACATTCAGTACTTC. It specifies CASSLAGLAKNIQYF.

V usage is TRBV18 and J usage is TRBJ2-3; D is undetermined. The CDR3 totals 16 residues. V was cut by 2 bases and J by 0 bases, with 12 bases left in between. In germline, CDR1 is KGHSH, CDR2 LQKENI. DNA for the CDR3: TGTGCCAGCTCACCAGGAGCAGACCCAAGCACAGATACGCAGTATTTT. Translation: CASSPGADPSTDTQYF. The whole variable domain, remainder taken from reference TRBV18 and TRBJ2-3, is NAGVMQNPRHLVRRRGQEARLRCSPMKGHSHVYWYRQLPEEGLKFMVYLQKENIIDESGMPKERFSAEFPKEGPSILRIQQVVRGDSAAYFCASSPGADPSTDTQYFGPGTRLTVL.

The gene calls are TRBV4-1 and TRBJ1-4; D unclear. The V end was cut by 5 bases, the J end by 7 bases, with 17 bases between. This CDR3 contains 15 residues. Per germline, CDR1 MGHRA and CDR2 YSYEKL. The CDR3 DNA is TGCGCCAGCAGCGATCAGCGCGGGTTCGCTGAAAAACTGTTTTTT. Translation: CASSDQRGFAEKLFF.

This clone was picked up one time. This rearrangement joins TRBV14 to TRBJ2-2; the D gene is possibly TRBD1 (6 bases). Trimming removed 2 bases at V and 1 base at J, with 14 bases between. This CDR3 has 17 amino acids. The germline gives CDR1 SGHDN, CDR2 FVKESK. The CDR3 bases are TGTGCCAGCAGCCAACTGGACAGCCGGATGAACACCGGGGAGCTGTTTTTT. This gives the protein CASSQLDSRMNTGELFF.